The 10 T cell receptor beta chains below all came from one sample that was sequenced in a study of a mutant IDH1 vaccine in newly diagnosed glioma (dated by TCRdb to the early 2020s). These receptors have no identified antigens. The time point label for this specimen denotes: week 35, safety follow-up. Every vaccine dose consisted of 300 ug of a 20-mer mutant IDH1 peptide in Montanide, administered subcutaneously together with topical imiquimod. The library came from the immunoSEQ multiplex PCR assay. TCRdb limited this immuneACCESS table to in-frame rearrangements with V and J called. A share of clones is missing; checked studies link under half to unresolved V genes, and the rest is unexplained. The sample table lists roughly 26,000 clones, over 65% of them with a count of one. The ten largest clones add up to about a third of the sample. The starting material was PBMCs, obtained from a glioma patient whose treatment included an IDH1 peptide vaccine. The receptors originated from a man between 25 and 39 years old with glioma.

The count of this clone is one. The chain uses TRBV6-1 and TRBJ1-4, with a weak D call TRBD1 (5 bases). The CDR3 has 13 amino acids. The ends were cut back, 6 bases at V and 4 bases at J, with 9 bases in the middle. Per the germline V gene, CDR1 is MNHNS and CDR2 is SASEGT. CDR3 in DNA: TGTGCCAGCAGGGGACGGGTTAATGAAAAACTGTTTTTT. It is translated as CASRGRVNEKLFF.

A few counts support this clone. The chain recombines TRBV9 with TRBJ1-4, with 8 bases identical to TRBD1. The CDR3 totals 14 residues. The junction had 2 bases not matched to a gene; V was cut back by 3 bases and J by 4 bases. Germline CDR1 SGDLS, CDR2 YYNGEE. The CDR3 is CASSEGQVNEKLFF. The CDR3 bases are TGTGCCAGCAGCGAGGGACAGGTTAATGAAAAACTGTTTTTT.

The V and J genes are TRBV19 and TRBJ1-4; no definite D call. The germline gives CDR1 LNHDA, CDR2 SQIVND (reference sequence). V dropped 3 bases and J dropped 4 bases, with 12 bases sitting between them. The CDR3 extends over 15 amino acids. CDR3 DNA: TGTGCCAGTAGTATGGTCCGGCCCGGTAATGAAAAACTGTTTTTT. Encoded protein: CASSMVRPGNEKLFF.

The rearrangement links TRBV15 to TRBJ1-4, with D unresolved. This CDR3 comprises 18 residues. The germline V gene encodes CDR1 LNHNV and CDR2 YYDKDF (reference sequence). V was trimmed by 0 bases and J by 4 bases, leaving 18 bases between them. In nucleotides, the CDR3 is TGTGCCACCAGCAGAGATATTCAGAAGGCAGTCCTTAATGAAAAACTGTTTTTT. Its translation: CATSRDIQKAVLNEKLFF.

The gene calls are TRBV19 and TRBJ1-3; D perhaps matches TRBD1 (6 bases). The germline CDR1 and CDR2 sequences are LNHDA and SQIVND (reference sequence). The CDR3 totals 15 residues. V was cut by 7 bases and J by 0 bases, with 13 bases left in between. The CDR3 reads CASTRQADSGNTIYF. CDR3 coding DNA: TGTGCCAGTACCAGACAGGCGGACTCTGGAAACACCATATATTTT.

V gene TRBV4-1 combines with J gene TRBJ1-4, with a weak D call TRBD1 (6 bases). The CDR3 runs to 13 residues. The V end was cut by 3 bases, the J end by 7 bases, with 9 bases between. CDR1 and CDR2 (germline): MGHRA, YSYEKL. The CDR3 nucleotides are TGCGCCAGCAGCCAGAGGACAGCTGAAAAACTGTTTTTT. Its translation is CASSQRTAEKLFF.

V gene TRBV4-2 combines with J gene TRBJ2-3; tentative D call: TRBD2 (7 bases). Germline V gene lookup returns CDR1 LGHNA and CDR2 YNFKEQ. This CDR3 contains 17 residues. Deletions cut 0 bases from V and 1 base from J, with 14 bases between. CDR3 nucleotides: TGTGCCAGCAGCCAAGATCGGGGCGGGGGCGGCACAGATACGCAGTATTTT. Translation gives CASSQDRGGGGTDTQYF.

The V and J genes are TRBV21-1 and TRBJ2-1. TRBV21-1 is termed a pseudogene. This CDR3 is 15 amino acids long. The CDR3 here is CASRSGGTMYNEQFF. As DNA, the CDR3 is TGTGCCAGCAGATCCGGTGGGACCATGTACAATGAGCAGTTCTTC.

The V and J genes are TRBV7-2 and TRBJ1-2; 8 nucleotides agree with TRBD1. J was trimmed by 6 bases and V by 2 bases; bases with no gene match: 8. This CDR3 region has 15 residues. Germline CDR1 SGHTA, CDR2 FQGNSA. CDR3: CASSLQGARGDGYTF. CDR3 bases: TGTGCCAGCAGCTTACAGGGGGCGCGAGGAGATGGCTACACCTTC.

This clone was detected a few times. The gene calls are TRBV28 and TRBJ1-2; 7 nucleotides line up with TRBD1. The CDR3 totals 12 residues. Germline CDR1 MDHEN, CDR2 SYDVKM. The trim removed 5 bases at V and 5 bases at J, leaving 2 bases unmatched. CDR3 coding DNA: TGTGCCAGCAGTACAGGGGATTATGGCTACACCTTC. Translating it yields CASSTGDYGYTF.